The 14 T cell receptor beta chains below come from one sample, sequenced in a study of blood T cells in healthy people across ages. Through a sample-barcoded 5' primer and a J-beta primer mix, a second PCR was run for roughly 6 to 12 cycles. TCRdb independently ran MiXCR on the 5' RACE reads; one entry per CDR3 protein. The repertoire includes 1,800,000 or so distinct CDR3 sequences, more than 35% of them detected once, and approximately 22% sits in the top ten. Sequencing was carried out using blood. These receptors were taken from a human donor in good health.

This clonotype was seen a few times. This CDR3 reads CASSPIMAGRLAMNHEQYF. CDR3 DNA sequence: TGTGCCAGCAGCCCTATTATGGCGGGGCGGCTAGCAATGAACCACGAGCAGTACTTC. The chain recombines TRBV7-2 with TRBJ2-7; weak D call: TRBD2 (6 bases). Germline loops: CDR1 SGHTA, CDR2 FQGNSA. Trimming took off 5 bases at V and 5 bases at J, with 31 bases between the two ends. The CDR3 has 19 amino acids. Based on the CDR3 plus reference TRBV7-2 and TRBJ2-7, the full variable domain is GAGVSQSPSNKVTEKGKDVELRCDPISGHTALYWYRQSLGQGLEFLIYFQGNSAPDKSGLPSDRFSAERTGGSVSTLTIQRTQQEDSAVYLCASSPIMAGRLAMNHEQYFGPGTRLTVT.

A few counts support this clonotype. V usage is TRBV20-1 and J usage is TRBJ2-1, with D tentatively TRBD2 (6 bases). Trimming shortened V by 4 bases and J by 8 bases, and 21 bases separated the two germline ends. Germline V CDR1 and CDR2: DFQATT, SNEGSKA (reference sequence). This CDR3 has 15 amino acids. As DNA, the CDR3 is TGCAGTGCTAATTCCGGGACTCCGATTTTTGATGAGCAGTTCTTC. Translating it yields CSANSGTPIFDEQFF.

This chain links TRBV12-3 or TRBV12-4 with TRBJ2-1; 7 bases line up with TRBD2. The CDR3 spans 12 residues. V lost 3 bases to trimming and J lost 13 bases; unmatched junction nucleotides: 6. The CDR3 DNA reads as TGTGCCAGCAGTTTCTCGGGCGGGGGACAGTTCTTC. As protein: CASSFSGGGQFF.

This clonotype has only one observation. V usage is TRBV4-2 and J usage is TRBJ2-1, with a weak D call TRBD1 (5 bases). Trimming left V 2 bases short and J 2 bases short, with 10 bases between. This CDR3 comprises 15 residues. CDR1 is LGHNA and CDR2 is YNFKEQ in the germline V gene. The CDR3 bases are TGTGCCAGCAGCCAAATAGGGGAAACCTACAATGAGCAGTTCTTC. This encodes CASSQIGETYNEQFF.

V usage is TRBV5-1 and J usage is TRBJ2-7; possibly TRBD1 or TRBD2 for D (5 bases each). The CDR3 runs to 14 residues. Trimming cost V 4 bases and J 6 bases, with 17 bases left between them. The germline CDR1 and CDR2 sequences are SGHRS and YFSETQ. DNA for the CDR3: TGCGCCAGCAGCCGTCAGGGAGAGGGGATCGAGCAGTACTTC. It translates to CASSRQGEGIEQYF. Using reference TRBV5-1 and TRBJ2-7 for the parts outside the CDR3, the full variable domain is KAGVTQTPRYLIKTRGQQVTLSCSPISGHRSVSWYQQTPGQGLQFLFEYFSETQRNKGNFPGRFSGRQFSNSRSEMNVSTLELGDSALYLCASSRQGEGIEQYFGPGTRLTVT.

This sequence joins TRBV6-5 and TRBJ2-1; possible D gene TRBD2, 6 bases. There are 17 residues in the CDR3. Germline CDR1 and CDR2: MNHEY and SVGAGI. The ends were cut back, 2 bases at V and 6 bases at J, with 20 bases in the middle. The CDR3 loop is CASSYHVGSGWFNEQFF. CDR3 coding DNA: TGTGCCAGCAGTTACCACGTCGGGAGCGGGTGGTTCAATGAGCAGTTCTTC.

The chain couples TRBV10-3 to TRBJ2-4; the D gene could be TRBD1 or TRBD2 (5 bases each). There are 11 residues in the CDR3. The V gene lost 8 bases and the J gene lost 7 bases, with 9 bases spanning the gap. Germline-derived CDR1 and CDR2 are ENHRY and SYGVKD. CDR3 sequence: CAISEGNIQYF. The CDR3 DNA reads TGTGCCATCTCTGAGGGGAACATTCAGTACTTC.

The CDR3 DNA sequence: TGTGCCAGCAGTGAGGGGTTGGCAGATGGCTACACCTTC. It specifies CASSEGLADGYTF. The chain links TRBV2 to TRBJ1-2; D gene ambiguous. Trimming pared 3 bases from V and 6 bases from J, leaving 11 bases between. This CDR3 contains 13 residues. Per the germline V gene, CDR1 is SNHLY and CDR2 is FYNNEI. Filled out from reference TRBV2 and TRBJ1-2, the complete variable domain reads EPEVTQTPSHQVTQMGQEVILRCVPISNHLYFYWYRQILGQKVEFLVSFYNNEISEKSEIFDDQFSVERPDGSNFTLKIRSTKLEDSAMYFCASSEGLADGYTFGSGTRLTVV.

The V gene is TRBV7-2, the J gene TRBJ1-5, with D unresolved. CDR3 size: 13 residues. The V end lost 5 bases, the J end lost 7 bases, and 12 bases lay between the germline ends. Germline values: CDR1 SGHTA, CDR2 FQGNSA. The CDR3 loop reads CASSRDELQPQHF. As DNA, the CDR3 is TGTGCCAGCAGCCGAGACGAGTTGCAGCCCCAGCATTTT.

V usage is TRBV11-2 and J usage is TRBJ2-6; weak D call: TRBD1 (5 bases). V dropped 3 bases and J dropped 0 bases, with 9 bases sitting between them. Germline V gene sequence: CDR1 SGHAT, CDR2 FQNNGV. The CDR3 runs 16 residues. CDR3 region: CASSLTVISGANVLTF. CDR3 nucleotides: TGTGCCAGCAGCTTGACAGTTATCTCTGGGGCCAACGTCCTGACTTTC.

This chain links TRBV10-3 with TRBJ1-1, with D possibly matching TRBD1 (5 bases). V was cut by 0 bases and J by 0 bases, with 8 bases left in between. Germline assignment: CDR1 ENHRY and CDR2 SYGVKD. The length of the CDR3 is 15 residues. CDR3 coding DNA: TGTGCCATCAGTGAGTCATGGGGGGTGAACACTGAAGCTTTCTTT. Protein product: CAISESWGVNTEAFF.

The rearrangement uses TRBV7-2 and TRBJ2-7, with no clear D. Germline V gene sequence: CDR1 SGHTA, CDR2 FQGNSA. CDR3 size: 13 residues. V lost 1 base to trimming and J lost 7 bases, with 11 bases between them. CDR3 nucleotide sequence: TGTGCCAGCAGCTTAGAGCCTCCGGGTGAGCAGTACTTC. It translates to CASSLEPPGEQYF.

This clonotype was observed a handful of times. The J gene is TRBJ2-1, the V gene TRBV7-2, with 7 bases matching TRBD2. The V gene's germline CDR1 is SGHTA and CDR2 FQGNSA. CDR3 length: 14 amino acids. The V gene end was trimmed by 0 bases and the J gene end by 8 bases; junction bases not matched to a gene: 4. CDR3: CASSLARGWDEQFF. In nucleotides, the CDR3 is TGTGCCAGCAGCTTAGCGCGGGGGTGGGATGAGCAGTTCTTC. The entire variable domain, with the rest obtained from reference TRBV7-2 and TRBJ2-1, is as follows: GAGVSQSPSNKVTEKGKDVELRCDPISGHTALYWYRQSLGQGLEFLIYFQGNSAPDKSGLPSDRFSAERTGGSVSTLTIQRTQQEDSAVYLCASSLARGWDEQFFGPGTRLTVL.

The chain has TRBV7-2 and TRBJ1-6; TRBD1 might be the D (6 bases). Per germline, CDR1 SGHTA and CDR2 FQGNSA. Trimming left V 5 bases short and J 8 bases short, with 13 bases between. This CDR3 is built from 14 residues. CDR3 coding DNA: TGTGCCAGCAGCGCAACAGGGCAGGATTCACCCCTCCACTTT. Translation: CASSATGQDSPLHF.